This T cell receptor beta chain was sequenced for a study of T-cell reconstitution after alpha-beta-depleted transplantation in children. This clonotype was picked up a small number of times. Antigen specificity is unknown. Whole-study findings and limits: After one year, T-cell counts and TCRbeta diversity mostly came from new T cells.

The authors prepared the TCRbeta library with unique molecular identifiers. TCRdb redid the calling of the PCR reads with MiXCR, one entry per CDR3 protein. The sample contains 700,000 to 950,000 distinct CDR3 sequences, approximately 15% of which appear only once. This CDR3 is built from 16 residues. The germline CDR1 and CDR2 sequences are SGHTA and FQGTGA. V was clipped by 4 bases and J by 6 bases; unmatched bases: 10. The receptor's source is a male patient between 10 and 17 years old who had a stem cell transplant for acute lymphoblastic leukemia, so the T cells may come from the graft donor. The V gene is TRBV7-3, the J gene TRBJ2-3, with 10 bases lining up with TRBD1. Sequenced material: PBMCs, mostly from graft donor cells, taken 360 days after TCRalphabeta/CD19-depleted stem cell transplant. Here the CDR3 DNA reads TGTGCCAGCAGCTCCACGCGGACAGGGGGGGCCGATACGCAGTATTTT. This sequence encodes CASSSTRTGGADTQYF.